This T cell receptor (beta chain) was recorded in a study of CD8+CD57+ T cells in acquired aplastic anemia. Germline V gene sequence: CDR1 WSHSY, CDR2 SAAADI. Trimming left V 7 bases short and J 6 bases short, with 16 bases between. This CDR3 has 13 amino acids. Both TCR beta VDJ combination and CDR3 sequence profiling were carried out. Genomic DNA was the template for this profiling. Via MiXCR, TCRdb re-called the reads, giving one row per CDR3 protein. Of 150,000 to 200,000 distinct CDR3 sequences listed, around 50% are singletons. Sequencing was done on patients that had shown CD8+CD57+ cell expansion by flow cytometry.

The sequence was collected from a human donor with aplastic anemia. The J gene is TRBJ2-7, the V gene TRBV10-2; D is possibly TRBD2 (5 bases). Sequenced: sorted CD4+, CD8+, or CD8+CD57+ T cells (not recorded which) from PBMCs. DNA for the CDR3: TGCGCCAGCACAGTGTACTTGAGGGCCGAGCAGTACTTC. Translating it yields CASTVYLRAEQYF.